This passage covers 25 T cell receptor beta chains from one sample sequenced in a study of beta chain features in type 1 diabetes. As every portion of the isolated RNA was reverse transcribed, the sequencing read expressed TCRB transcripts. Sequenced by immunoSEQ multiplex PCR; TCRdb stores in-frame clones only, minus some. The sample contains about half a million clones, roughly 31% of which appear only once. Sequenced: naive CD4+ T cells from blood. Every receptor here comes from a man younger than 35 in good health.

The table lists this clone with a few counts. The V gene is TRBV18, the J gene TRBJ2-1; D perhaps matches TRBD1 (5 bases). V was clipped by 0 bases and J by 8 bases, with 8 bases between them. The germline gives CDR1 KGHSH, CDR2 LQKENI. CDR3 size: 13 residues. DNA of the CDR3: TGTGCCAGCTCACCACCGATGGGGCATGAGCAGTTCTTC. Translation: CASSPPMGHEQFF. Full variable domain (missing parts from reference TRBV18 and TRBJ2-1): NAGVMQNPRHLVRRRGQEARLRCSPMKGHSHVYWYRQLPEEGLKFMVYLQKENIIDESGMPKERFSAEFPKEGPSILRIQQVVRGDSAAYFCASSPPMGHEQFFGPGTRLTVL.

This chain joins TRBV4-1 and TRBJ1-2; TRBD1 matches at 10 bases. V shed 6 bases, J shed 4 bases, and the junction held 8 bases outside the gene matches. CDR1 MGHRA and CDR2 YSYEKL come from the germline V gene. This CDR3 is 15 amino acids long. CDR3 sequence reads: CASRLTGGASYGYTF. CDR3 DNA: TGCGCCAGCAGATTGACAGGGGGCGCGAGCTATGGCTACACCTTC.

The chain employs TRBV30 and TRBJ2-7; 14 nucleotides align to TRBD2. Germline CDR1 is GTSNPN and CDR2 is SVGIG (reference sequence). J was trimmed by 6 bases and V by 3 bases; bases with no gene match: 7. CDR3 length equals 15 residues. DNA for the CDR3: TGTGCCTGGAGGCGCCTAGGACTAGCGGGAGGCGAGCAGTACTTC. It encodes CAWRRLGLAGGEQYF.

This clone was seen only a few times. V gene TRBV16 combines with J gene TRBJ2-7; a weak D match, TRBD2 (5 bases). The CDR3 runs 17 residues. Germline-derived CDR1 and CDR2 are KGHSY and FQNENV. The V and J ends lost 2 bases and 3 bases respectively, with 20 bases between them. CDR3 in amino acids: CASSQGLPGIGRYEQYF. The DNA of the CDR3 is TGTGCCAGCAGCCAAGGATTGCCCGGGATAGGGCGCTACGAGCAGTACTTC. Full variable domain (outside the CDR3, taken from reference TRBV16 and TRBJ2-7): GEEVAQTPKHLVRGEGQKAKLYCAPIKGHSYVFWYQQVLKNEFKFLISFQNENVFDETGMPKERFSAKCLPNSPCSLEIQATKLEDSAVYFCASSQGLPGIGRYEQYFGPGTRLTVT.

CDR3 coding DNA: TGTGCCAGCAGCTTCGCCGGGACTACCATCGATGAGCAGTTCTTC. Residues: CASSFAGTTIDEQFF. The chain couples TRBV11-2 to TRBJ2-1, with 7 positions matching TRBD2. Trimming cost V 3 bases and J 8 bases; bases outside gene matches: 10. The CDR3 totals 15 residues. Per the germline V gene, CDR1 is SGHAT and CDR2 is FQNNGV.

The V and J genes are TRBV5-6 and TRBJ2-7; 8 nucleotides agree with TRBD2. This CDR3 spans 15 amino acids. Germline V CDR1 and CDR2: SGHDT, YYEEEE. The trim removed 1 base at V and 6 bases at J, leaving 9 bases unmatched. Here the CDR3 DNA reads TGTGCCAGCAGCTTGCAAGCGGGAGTTGTCGGCGAGCAGTACTTC. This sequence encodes CASSLQAGVVGEQYF.

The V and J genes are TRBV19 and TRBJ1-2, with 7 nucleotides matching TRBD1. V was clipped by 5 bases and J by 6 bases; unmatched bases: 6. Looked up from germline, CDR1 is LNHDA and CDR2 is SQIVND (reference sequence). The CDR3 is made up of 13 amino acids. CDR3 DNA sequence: TGTGCCAGTAGTGTCACAGGGGTCCATGGCTACACCTTC. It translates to CASSVTGVHGYTF. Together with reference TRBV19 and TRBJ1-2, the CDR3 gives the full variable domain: DGGITQSPKYLFRKEGQNVTLSCEQNLNHDAMYWYRQDPGQGLRLIYYSQIVNDFQKGDIAEGYSVSREKKESFPLTVTSAQKNPTAFYLCASSVTGVHGYTFGSGTRLTVV.

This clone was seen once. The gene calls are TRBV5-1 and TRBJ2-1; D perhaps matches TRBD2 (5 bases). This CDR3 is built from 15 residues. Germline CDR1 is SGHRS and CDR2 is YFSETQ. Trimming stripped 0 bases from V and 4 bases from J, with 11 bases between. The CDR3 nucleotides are TGCGCCAGCAGCTTGGATGGTAGCGAATACAATGAGCAGTTCTTC. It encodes CASSLDGSEYNEQFF.

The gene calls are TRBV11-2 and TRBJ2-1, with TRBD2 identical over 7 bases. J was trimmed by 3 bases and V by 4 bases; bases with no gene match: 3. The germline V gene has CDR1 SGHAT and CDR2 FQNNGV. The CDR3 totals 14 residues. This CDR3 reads CASSWASGYNEQFF. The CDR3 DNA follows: TGTGCCAGCAGCTGGGCTAGCGGCTACAATGAGCAGTTCTTC. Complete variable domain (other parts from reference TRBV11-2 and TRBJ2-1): EAGVAQSPRYKIIEKRQSVAFWCNPISGHATLYWYQQILGQGPKLLIQFQNNGVVDDSQLPKDRFSAERLKGVDSTLKIQPAKLEDSAVYLCASSWASGYNEQFFGPGTRLTVL.

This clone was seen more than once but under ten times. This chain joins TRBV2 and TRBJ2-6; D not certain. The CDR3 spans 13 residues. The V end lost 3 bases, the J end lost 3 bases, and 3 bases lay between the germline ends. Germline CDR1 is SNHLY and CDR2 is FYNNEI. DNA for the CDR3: TGTGCCAGCAGTGACTATGGGGCCAACGTCCTGACTTTC. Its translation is CASSDYGANVLTF. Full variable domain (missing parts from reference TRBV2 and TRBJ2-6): EPEVTQTPSHQVTQMGQEVILRCVPISNHLYFYWYRQILGQKVEFLVSFYNNEISEKSEIFDDQFSVERPDGSNFTLKIRSTKLEDSAMYFCASSDYGANVLTFGAGSRLTVL.

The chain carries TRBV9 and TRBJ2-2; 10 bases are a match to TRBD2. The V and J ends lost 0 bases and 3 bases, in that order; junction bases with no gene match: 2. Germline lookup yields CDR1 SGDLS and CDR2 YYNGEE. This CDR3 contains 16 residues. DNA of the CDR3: TGTGCCAGCAGCGTAGAAGCGGGAGGGTACACCGGGGAGCTGTTTTTT. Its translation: CASSVEAGGYTGELFF.

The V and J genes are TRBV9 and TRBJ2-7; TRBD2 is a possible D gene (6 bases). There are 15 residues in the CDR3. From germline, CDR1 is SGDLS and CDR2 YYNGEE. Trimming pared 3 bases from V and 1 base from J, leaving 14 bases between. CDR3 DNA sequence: TGTGCCAGCAGCGGGTGGGCTAGCGAGTCCTACGAGCAGTACTTC. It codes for CASSGWASESYEQYF.

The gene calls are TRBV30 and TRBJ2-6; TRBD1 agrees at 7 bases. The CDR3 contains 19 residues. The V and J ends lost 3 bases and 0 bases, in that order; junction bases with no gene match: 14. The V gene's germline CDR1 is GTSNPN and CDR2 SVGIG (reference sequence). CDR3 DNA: TGTGCCTGGAGGGGAATCACAGGGGACCTTGTCTCTGGGGCCAACGTCCTGACTTTC. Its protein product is CAWRGITGDLVSGANVLTF.

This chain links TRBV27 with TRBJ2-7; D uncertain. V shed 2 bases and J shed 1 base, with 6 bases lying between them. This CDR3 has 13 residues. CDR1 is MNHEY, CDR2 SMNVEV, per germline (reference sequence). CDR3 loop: CASSLGRSYEQYF. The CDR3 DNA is TGTGCCAGCAGTTTAGGTAGATCCTACGAGCAGTACTTC.

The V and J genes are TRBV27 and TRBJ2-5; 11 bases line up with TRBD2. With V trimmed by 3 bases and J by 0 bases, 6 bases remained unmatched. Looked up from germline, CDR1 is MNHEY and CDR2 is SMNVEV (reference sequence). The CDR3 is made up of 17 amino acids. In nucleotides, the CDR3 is TGTGCCAGCAGTTTGGGGACTAGCGGCATGTACCAAGAGACCCAGTACTTC. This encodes CASSLGTSGMYQETQYF.

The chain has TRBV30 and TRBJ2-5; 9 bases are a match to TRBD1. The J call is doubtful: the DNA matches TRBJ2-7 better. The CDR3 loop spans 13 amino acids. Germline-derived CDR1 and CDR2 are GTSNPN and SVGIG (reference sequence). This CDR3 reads CAWSMDRGYEQYF. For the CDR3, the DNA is TGTGCCTGGAGTATGGACAGGGGCTACGAGCAGTACTTC.

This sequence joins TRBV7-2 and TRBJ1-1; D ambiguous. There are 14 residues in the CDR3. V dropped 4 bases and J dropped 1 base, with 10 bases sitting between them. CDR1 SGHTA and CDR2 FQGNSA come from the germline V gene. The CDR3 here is CASSSYGPNTEAFF. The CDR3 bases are TGTGCCAGCAGCTCTTACGGCCCGAACACTGAAGCTTTCTTT.

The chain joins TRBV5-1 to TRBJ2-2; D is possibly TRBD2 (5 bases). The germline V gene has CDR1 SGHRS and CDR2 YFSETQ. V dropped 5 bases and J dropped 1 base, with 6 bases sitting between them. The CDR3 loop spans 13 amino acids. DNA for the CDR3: TGCGCCAGCAGGGCGGGGAACACCGGGGAGCTGTTTTTT. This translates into CASRAGNTGELFF. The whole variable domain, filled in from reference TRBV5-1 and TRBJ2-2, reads KAGVTQTPRYLIKTRGQQVTLSCSPISGHRSVSWYQQTPGQGLQFLFEYFSETQRNKGNFPGRFSGRQFSNSRSEMNVSTLELGDSALYLCASRAGNTGELFFGEGSRLTVL.

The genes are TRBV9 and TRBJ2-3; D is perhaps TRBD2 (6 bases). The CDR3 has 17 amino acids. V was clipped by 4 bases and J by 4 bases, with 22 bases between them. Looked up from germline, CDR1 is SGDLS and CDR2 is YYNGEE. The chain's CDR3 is CASSPRPGSSKADTQYF. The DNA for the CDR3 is TGTGCCAGCAGCCCTCGACCCGGGAGCTCCAAGGCAGATACGCAGTATTTT.

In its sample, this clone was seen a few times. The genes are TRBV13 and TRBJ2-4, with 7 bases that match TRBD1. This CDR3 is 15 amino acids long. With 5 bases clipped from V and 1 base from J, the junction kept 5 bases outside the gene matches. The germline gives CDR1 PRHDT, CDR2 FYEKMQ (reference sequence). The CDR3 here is CASSPRGKAKNIQYF. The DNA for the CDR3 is TGTGCCAGCAGCCCCAGGGGGAAGGCCAAAAACATTCAGTACTTC.

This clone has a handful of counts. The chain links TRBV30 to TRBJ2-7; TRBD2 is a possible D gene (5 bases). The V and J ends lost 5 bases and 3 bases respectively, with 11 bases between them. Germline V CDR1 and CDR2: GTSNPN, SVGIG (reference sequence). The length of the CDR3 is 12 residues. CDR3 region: CAWGLRVYEQYF. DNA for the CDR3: TGTGCCTGGGGACTTCGGGTCTACGAGCAGTACTTC.

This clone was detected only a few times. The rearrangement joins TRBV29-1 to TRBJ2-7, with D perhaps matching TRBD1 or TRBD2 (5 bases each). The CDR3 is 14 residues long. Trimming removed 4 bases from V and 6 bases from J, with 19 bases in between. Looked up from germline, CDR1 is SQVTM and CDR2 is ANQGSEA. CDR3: CSVVTATGASEQYF. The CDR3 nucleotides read TGCAGCGTTGTAACTGCTACCGGGGCGTCCGAGCAGTACTTC.

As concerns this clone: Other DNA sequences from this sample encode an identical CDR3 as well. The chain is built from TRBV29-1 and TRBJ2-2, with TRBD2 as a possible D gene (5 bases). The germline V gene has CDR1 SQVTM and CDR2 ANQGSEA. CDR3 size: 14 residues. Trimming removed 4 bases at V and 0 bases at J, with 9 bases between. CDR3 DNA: TGCAGCGTTGGGGTAGCGTCGAACACCGGGGAGCTGTTTTTT. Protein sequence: CSVGVASNTGELFF.

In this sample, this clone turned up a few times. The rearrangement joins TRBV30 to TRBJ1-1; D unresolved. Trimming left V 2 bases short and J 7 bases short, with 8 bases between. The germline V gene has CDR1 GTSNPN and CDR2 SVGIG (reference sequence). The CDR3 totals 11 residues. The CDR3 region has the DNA TGTGCCTGGAGTCATGTTAATGAAGCTTTCTTT. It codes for CAWSHVNEAFF.

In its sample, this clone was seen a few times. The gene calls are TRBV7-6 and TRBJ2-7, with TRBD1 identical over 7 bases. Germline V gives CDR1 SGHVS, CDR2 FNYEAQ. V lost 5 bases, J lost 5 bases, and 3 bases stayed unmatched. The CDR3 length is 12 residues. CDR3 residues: CASSLTGDEQYF. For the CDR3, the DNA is TGTGCCAGCAGCCTAACAGGGGACGAGCAGTACTTC.